The 8 T cell receptor beta chains below were found in one sample sequenced in a study of control samples from healthy donors and cancer patients (TCRdb year 2020). Receptors were amplified or captured by the immunoSEQ multiplex PCR assay. This is the immuneACCESS table as TCRdb keeps it, with only in-frame sequences that have V and J called. A part of the clones is gone; compared with another copy, unresolved V genes explain less than half, and the rest is unexplained. This sample holds tens of thousands of clones; about 83% were observed only once. 15% to 18% of the sample comes from the top ten. Material for sequencing was blood. These receptors all stem from a man aged 55 to 69 in good health.

V gene TRBV27 combines with J gene TRBJ2-7; 9 bases fit TRBD2. This CDR3 comprises 14 residues. The germline V gene encodes CDR1 MNHEY and CDR2 SMNVEV (reference sequence). Trimming removed 2 bases from V and 3 bases from J; junction bases left unmatched: 2. The chain's CDR3 is CASSLGGRDYEQYF. The DNA for the CDR3 is TGTGCCAGCAGTTTAGGCGGGAGGGACTACGAGCAGTACTTC.

This clone was seen more than once but under ten times. The V gene is TRBV2, the J gene TRBJ2-7; D unclear. The CDR3 runs 14 residues. Germline values: CDR1 SNHLY, CDR2 FYNNEI. V was clipped by 0 bases and J by 6 bases, with 12 bases between them. The CDR3 bases are TGTGCCAGCAGTGAAGCCGAACAACGGCGCGAGCAGTACTTC. It codes for CASSEAEQRREQYF.

V is TRBV9 and J is TRBJ1-1; 7 bases are shared with TRBD1. Per germline, CDR1 SGDLS and CDR2 YYNGEE. V was pared by 3 bases and J by 4 bases, with 6 bases of the junction left unmatched. The CDR3 has 14 amino acids. CDR3 sequence: CASSALGQLTEAFF. The CDR3 DNA is TGTGCCAGCAGCGCCTTGGGACAGCTCACTGAAGCTTTCTTT.

The gene calls are TRBV28 and TRBJ2-1; tentatively, D is TRBD2 (6 bases). This CDR3 region has 15 residues. V lost 5 bases, J lost 7 bases, and 18 bases lay in between. Germline CDR1 MDHEN, CDR2 SYDVKM. The CDR3, as DNA: TGTGCCAGCAGTCCCATAGCGGACCCTAGGAATGAGCAGTTCTTC. Translation gives CASSPIADPRNEQFF. Full variable domain (outside the CDR3, taken from reference TRBV28 and TRBJ2-1): DVKVTQSSRYLVKRTGEKVFLECVQDMDHENMFWYRQDPGLGLRLIYFSYDVKMKEKGDIPEGYSVSREKKERFSLILESASTNQTSMYLCASSPIADPRNEQFFGPGTRLTVL.

This sequence joins TRBV2 and TRBJ2-1, with 13 nucleotides matching TRBD2. This CDR3 has 14 amino acids. Germline V gives CDR1 SNHLY, CDR2 FYNNEI. With V trimmed by 4 bases and J by 9 bases, 3 bases remained unmatched. CDR3 nucleotides: TGTGCCAGCAGTGGGACTAGCGGGAGAGGTGAGCAGTTCTTC. This gives the protein CASSGTSGRGEQFF.

The V and J genes are TRBV6-2 or TRBV6-3 and TRBJ2-7, with TRBD1 matching over 7 bases. Germline assignment: CDR1 MNHEY and CDR2 SVGEGT. This CDR3 contains 15 residues. J gave up 0 bases and V 5 bases, and 7 bases lay outside the gene matches. The CDR3 nucleotides are TGTGCCAGCAGTACGACAGGGAGAAACTCCTACGAGCAGTACTTC. Its translation: CASSTTGRNSYEQYF.

This chain connects TRBV5-4 to TRBJ2-2, with D hard to call. This CDR3 contains 13 residues. Deletions cut 0 bases from V and 4 bases from J, with 4 bases between. Germline lookup yields CDR1 SGHNT and CDR2 YYREEE (reference sequence). CDR3 region: CASSLGGTGELFF. Written as DNA, the CDR3 is TGTGCCAGCAGCTTGGGGGGCACCGGGGAGCTGTTTTTT.

The rearrangement joins TRBV6-6 to TRBJ1-3; maybe TRBD1 (6 bases). The CDR3 has 14 amino acids. Trimming stripped 4 bases from V and 6 bases from J, with 13 bases between. Germline V lookup: CDR1 MNHNY, CDR2 SVGAGI (reference sequence). The CDR3 DNA reads as TGTGCCAGCAGTTCAGCAGGACAGTTAAACACCATATATTTT. Amino acid sequence: CASSSAGQLNTIYF.